Shown below are 9 T cell receptor beta chains from a single sample sequenced in a study of T-cell memory formation after mild COVID-19. Each CDR3 protein gets one entry after TCRdb re-called the 5' RACE reads with MiXCR. The sample contains about 340,000 distinct CDR3 sequences, under 15% of which appear only once. The source material was PBMCs or a T cell subset sorted from them (not recorded which). The receptors shown here come from a man between 18 and 29 years old who had mild COVID-19 (a few samples of this study predate the infection). Cell type and time point are not known.

This sequence joins TRBV28 and TRBJ1-1; D is unclear. The germline CDR1 and CDR2 sequences are MDHEN and SYDVKM. The CDR3 spans 12 residues. V dropped 6 bases and J dropped 0 bases, with 5 bases sitting between them. The CDR3 loop reads CASRTLNTEAFF. CDR3 coding DNA: TGTGCCAGCAGGACCTTGAACACTGAAGCTTTCTTT.

The V call is TRBV6-2 or TRBV6-3, the J call TRBJ2-3; D call uncertain. This CDR3 is built from 14 residues. V was pared by 0 bases and J by 6 bases, with 10 bases between. Germline CDR1 and CDR2: MNHEY and SVGEGT. The CDR3 spells CASSYSPTTDTQYF. In nucleotides, the CDR3 is TGTGCCAGCAGTTACTCGCCCACTACGGATACGCAGTATTTT.

This chain connects TRBV12-3 or TRBV12-4 to TRBJ1-2; 7 bases line up with TRBD1. The CDR3 loop spans 14 amino acids. The V and J ends lost 8 bases and 4 bases, in that order; junction bases with no gene match: 10. The CDR3 sequence is CASLPTGETYGYTF. CDR3 DNA sequence: TGTGCCAGCCTTCCCACAGGGGAGACCTATGGCTACACCTTC.

The chain joins TRBV2 to TRBJ1-1; TRBD1 matches at 9 bases. The CDR3 contains 13 residues. The junction had 7 bases not matched to a gene; V was cut back by 10 bases and J by 4 bases. Germline V gene data show CDR1 as SNHLY and CDR2 as FYNNEI. CDR3 sequence (DNA): TGTGCCACCGCGACAGGGGGGATCACTGAAGCTTTCTTT. It yields the protein CATATGGITEAFF.

This clonotype was found many times. In DNA, the CDR3 is TGTGCCAGCAGGGCTGGGGGAAATGAGCAGTTCTTC. Its protein is CASRAGGNEQFF. This chain joins TRBV12-3 or TRBV12-4 and TRBJ2-1; D may correspond to TRBD1 or TRBD2 (5 bases each). Trimming stripped 6 bases from V and 7 bases from J, with 10 bases between. CDR3 length: 12 residues.

The CDR3 nucleotides read TGCGCCAGCAACCGGGACGGTGAAGAGACCCAGTACTTC. This gives the protein CASNRDGEETQYF. The chain links TRBV5-1 to TRBJ2-5; the D call may be TRBD1 or TRBD2 (5 bases each). The germline V and J ends were trimmed by 6 bases and 3 bases, with 12 bases remaining between them. Germline V lookup: CDR1 SGHRS, CDR2 YFSETQ. The CDR3 loop spans 13 amino acids.

V usage is TRBV30 and J usage is TRBJ2-5; no firm D call. Germline CDR1 and CDR2: GTSNPN and SVGIG (reference sequence). V was pared by 0 bases and J by 7 bases, with 15 bases between. CDR3 length: 14 amino acids. CDR3 DNA sequence: TGTGCCTGGAGTGTTCAGTCCGCCCGCCGGACCCAGTACTTC. Its protein product is CAWSVQSARRTQYF.

The chain uses TRBV20-1 and TRBJ1-5; TRBD1 might be the D (5 bases). In germline, CDR1 is DFQATT, CDR2 SNEGSKA (reference sequence). This CDR3 is 13 amino acids long. Deletions cut 3 bases from V and 5 bases from J, with 11 bases between. Here the CDR3 reads CSASGVRDQPQHF. The CDR3, as DNA: TGCAGTGCTAGTGGGGTCAGGGATCAGCCCCAGCATTTT.

A few counts support this clonotype. The genes are TRBV19 and TRBJ2-1; 9 nucleotides match TRBD1. Germline trimming cut 6 bases from V and 6 bases from J; bases unmatched to any gene: 0. The CDR3 loop spans 12 amino acids. The germline V gene has CDR1 LNHDA and CDR2 SQIVND (reference sequence). The CDR3 spells CASRTGGNEQFF. The CDR3 nucleotides are TGTGCCAGTAGGACAGGGGGCAATGAGCAGTTCTTC.